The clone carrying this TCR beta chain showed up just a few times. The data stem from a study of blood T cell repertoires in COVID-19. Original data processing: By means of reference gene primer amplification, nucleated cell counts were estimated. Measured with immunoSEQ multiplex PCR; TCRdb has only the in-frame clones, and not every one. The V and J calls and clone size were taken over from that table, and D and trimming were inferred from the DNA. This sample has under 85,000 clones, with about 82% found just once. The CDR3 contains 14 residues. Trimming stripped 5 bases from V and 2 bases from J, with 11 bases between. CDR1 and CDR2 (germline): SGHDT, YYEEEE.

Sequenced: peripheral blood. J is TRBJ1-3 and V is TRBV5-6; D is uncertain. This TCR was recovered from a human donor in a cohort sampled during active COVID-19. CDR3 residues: CASSRLSAGNTIYF. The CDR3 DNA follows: TGTGCCAGCAGTAGGCTCAGCGCTGGAAACACCATATATTTT.